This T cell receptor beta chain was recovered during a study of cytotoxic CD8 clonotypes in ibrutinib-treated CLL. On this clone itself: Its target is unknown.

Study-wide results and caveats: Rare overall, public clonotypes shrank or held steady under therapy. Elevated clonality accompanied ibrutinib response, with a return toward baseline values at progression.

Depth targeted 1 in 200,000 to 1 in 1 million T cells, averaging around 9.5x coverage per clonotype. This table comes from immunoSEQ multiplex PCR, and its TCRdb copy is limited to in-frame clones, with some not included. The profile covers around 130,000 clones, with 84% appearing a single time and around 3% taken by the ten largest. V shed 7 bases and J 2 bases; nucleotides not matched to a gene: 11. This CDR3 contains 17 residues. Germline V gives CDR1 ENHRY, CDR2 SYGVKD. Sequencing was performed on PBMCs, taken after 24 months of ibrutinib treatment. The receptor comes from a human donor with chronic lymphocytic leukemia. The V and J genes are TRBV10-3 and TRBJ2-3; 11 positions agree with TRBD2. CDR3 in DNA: TGTGCCATCACCCCGGGGGCTAGCGGGGGGTCCACAGATACGCAGTATTTT. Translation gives CAITPGASGGSTDTQYF.